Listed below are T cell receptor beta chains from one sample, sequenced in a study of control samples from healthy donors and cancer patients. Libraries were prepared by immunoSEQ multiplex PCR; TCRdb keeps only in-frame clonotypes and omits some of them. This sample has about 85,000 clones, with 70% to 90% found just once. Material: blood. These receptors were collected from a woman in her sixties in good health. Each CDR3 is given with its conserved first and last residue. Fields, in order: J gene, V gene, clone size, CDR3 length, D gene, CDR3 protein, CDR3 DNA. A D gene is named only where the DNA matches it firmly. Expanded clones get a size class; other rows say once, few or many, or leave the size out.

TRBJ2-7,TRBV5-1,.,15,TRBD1,CASSDRDRSSYEQYF,TGCGCCAGCAGCGATAGGGACAGGAGCTCCTACGAGCAGTACTTC
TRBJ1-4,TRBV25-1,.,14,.,CASSEGGSNEKLFF,TGTGCCAGCAGTGAAGGTGGATCTAATGAAAAACTGTTTTTT
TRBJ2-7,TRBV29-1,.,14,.,CSVAAEGSSYEQYF,TGCAGCGTTGCCGCAGAGGGAAGCTCCTACGAGCAGTACTTC
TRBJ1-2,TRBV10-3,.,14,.,CAISAGAPNYGYTF,TGTGCCATCAGTGCAGGTGCCCCTAACTATGGCTACACCTTC
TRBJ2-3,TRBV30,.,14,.,CAWSYGGSTDTQYF,TGTGCCTGGAGCTACGGCGGGAGCACAGATACGCAGTATTTT
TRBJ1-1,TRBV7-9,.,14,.,CASSSLGGGGEAFF,TGTGCCAGCAGCTCCCTCGGGGGCGGGGGTGAAGCTTTCTTT
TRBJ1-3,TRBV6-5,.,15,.,CASSYRFGSGNTIYF,TGTGCCAGCAGTTACCGTTTTGGCTCTGGAAACACCATATATTTT
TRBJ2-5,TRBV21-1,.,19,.,CASRQSPNRCRERQETQYF,TGTGCCAGCCGACAAAGTCCCAATCGGTGTAGGGAGCGCCAAGAGACCCAGTACTTC
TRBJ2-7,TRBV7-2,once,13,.,CASSKDSFYEQYF,TGTGCCAGCAGCAAGGACAGTTTCTACGAGCAGTACTTC
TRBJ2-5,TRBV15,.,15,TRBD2,CATSRSSGVQETQYF,TGTGCCACCAGCAGGTCTAGCGGGGTCCAAGAGACCCAGTACTTC
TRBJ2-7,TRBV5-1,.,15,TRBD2,CASSLAGGGSYEQYF,TGCGCCAGCAGCTTGGCGGGGGGGGGCTCCTACGAGCAGTACTTC
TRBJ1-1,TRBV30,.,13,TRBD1,CAWSTGGYTEAFF,TGTGCCTGGAGCACAGGGGGCTACACTGAAGCTTTCTTT
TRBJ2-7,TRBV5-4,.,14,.,CASSQDTGRNEQYF,TGTGCCAGCAGCCAGGATACAGGGAGGAACGAGCAGTACTTC
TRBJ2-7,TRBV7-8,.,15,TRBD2,CASSLAGGSSYEQYF,TGTGCCAGCAGCTTAGCCGGCGGGAGCTCCTACGAGCAGTACTTC
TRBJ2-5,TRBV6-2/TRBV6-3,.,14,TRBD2,CASSPGGAQETQYF,TGTGCCAGCAGCCCCGGGGGGGCCCAAGAGACCCAGTACTTC
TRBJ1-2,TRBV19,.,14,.,CASNRARTLYGYTF,TGTGCCAGTAACAGGGCCAGGACCCTCTATGGCTACACCTTC
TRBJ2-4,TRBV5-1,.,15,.,CASRFDLVAKNIQYF,TGCGCCAGCAGATTCGATCTGGTAGCCAAAAACATTCAGTACTTC
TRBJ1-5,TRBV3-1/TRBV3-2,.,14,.,CASSRGLNNQPQHF,TGTGCCAGCAGTCGTGGACTGAACAATCAGCCCCAGCATTTT
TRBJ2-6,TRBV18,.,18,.,CASSPPRTFRSGANVLTF,TGTGCCAGCTCACCACCGAGGACTTTCCGCTCTGGGGCCAACGTCCTGACTTTC
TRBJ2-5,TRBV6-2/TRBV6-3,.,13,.,CASSYVWQETQYF,TGTGCCAGCAGTTACGTCTGGCAAGAGACCCAGTACTTC
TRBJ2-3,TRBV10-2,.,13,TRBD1,CASGTGSTDTQYF,TGCGCCAGCGGGACAGGCAGCACAGATACGCAGTATTTT
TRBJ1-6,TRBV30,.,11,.,CAASENSPLHF,TGTGCCGCCAGTGAGAATTCACCCCTCCACTTT